A single sample gave rise to the 4 T cell receptor beta chains below, sequenced in a study of control samples from healthy donors and cancer patients. Sequencing used immunoSEQ multiplex PCR; TCRdb keeps in-frame clones, though not all of them. This sample has about 160,000 clones; 70% to 90% occur once, and the top ten carry 12%. What was sequenced was blood. Receptors were obtained from a man aged 30 to 45 in good health.

The CDR3 sequence: CASTQGFEAFF. DNA for the CDR3: TGTGCCAGCACCCAGGGGTTTGAAGCTTTCTTT. The chain employs TRBV28 and TRBJ1-1, with TRBD1 as a possible D gene (6 bases). The germline gives CDR1 MDHEN, CDR2 SYDVKM. V shed 7 bases and J shed 7 bases, with 10 bases lying between them. This CDR3 spans 11 amino acids.

The chain links TRBV6-5 to TRBJ1-4; D might be TRBD1 (6 bases). CDR1 and CDR2 (germline): MNHEY, SVGAGI. Trimming cost V 5 bases and J 8 bases, with 18 bases left between them. The CDR3 is made up of 15 amino acids. This chain's CDR3 is CASSRGSDSREKLFF. CDR3 bases: TGTGCCAGCAGTAGGGGGTCGGACAGCAGGGAAAAACTGTTTTTT.

CDR3 coding DNA: TGTGCCAGCAGCGTAGAAGGCACGGGGAACCAGCATTTT. Translating it yields CASSVEGTGNQHF. The chain combines TRBV9 with TRBJ1-5; no clear D. This CDR3 has 13 residues. V lost 0 bases to trimming and J lost 12 bases, with 13 bases between them. Germline-derived CDR1 and CDR2 are SGDLS and YYNGEE.

This chain links TRBV18 with TRBJ2-7; D call uncertain. V lost 2 bases, J lost 5 bases, and 4 bases lay in between. The germline V gene has CDR1 KGHSH and CDR2 LQKENI. The CDR3 spans 11 residues. The CDR3 sequence: CASSPADEQYF. For the CDR3, the DNA is TGTGCCAGCTCACCAGCGGACGAGCAGTACTTC.